The sequence of this TCR beta chain was determined in a study of T cells in Graves' hyperthyroidism and ophthalmopathy. The CDR3 extends over 11 amino acids. Between the trimmed V and J ends, which lost 6 bases and 9 bases, there was a span of 9 bases. Per germline, CDR1 WNHNN and CDR2 SYGVQD (reference sequence). Disease lasting under 3 months, a NOSPECS grade of at least 4, and a Clinical Activity Score of at least 3 were features of the ophthalmopathy patients. Exclusion criteria comprised uncontrolled infection, other autoimmune disease, pregnancy or lactation. Amplification targeted TCR beta CDR3 regions from RNA transcripts. RT-PCR in the first round (using the HTBI primer set) targeted the TCR CDR3. A single record per CDR3 protein comes from TCRdb applying MiXCR to the multiplex PCR reads. This table has about 380,000 distinct CDR3 sequences, roughly 18% appearing once.

Input material: blood. The V and J genes are TRBV10-1 and TRBJ1-5; D is undetermined. This TCR was recovered from a man younger than 35 with Graves' ophthalmopathy. CDR3 bases: TGCGCCAGCAGACCCGTGAGGCCCCAGCATTTT. It yields the protein CASRPVRPQHF.